The 4 T cell receptor beta chains listed next were all sequenced from one sample in a study of blood T cells in healthy people across ages. Through a sample-barcoded 5' primer and a J-beta primer mix, a second PCR was run for 7 to 11 cycles. TCRdb redid the calling of the 5' RACE reads with MiXCR, one entry per CDR3 protein. The table has fewer than 1.5 million distinct CDR3 sequences, roughly 45% seen once. The sequencing sample was made of blood. These receptors were taken from a woman between 18 and 30 years old in good health.

This clonotype was picked up one time. The chain joins TRBV13 to TRBJ2-1, with a weak D call TRBD2 (6 bases). Matching the DNA end better, TRBJ2-7 makes the J call doubtful. In germline, CDR1 is PRHDT, CDR2 FYEKMQ (reference sequence). This CDR3 has 15 residues. Written as DNA, the CDR3 is TGTGCCAGCAGCTTTAGCGGACCTACCTACAATGAGCAGTACTTC. Its protein product is CASSFSGPTYNEQYF.

This clonotype was detected a few times. The chain joins TRBV5-1 to TRBJ1-1; D is possibly TRBD1 (5 bases). The CDR3 has 14 residues. V was trimmed by 6 bases and J by 5 bases, leaving 17 bases between them. Germline loops: CDR1 SGHRS, CDR2 YFSETQ. CDR3 in amino acids: CASIPRPGGTEAFF. The CDR3 DNA is TGCGCCAGCATTCCTCGCCCGGGGGGGACTGAAGCTTTCTTT.

The chain combines TRBV20-1 with TRBJ2-7; no definite D call. The germline V and J ends were trimmed by 0 bases and 4 bases, with 16 bases remaining between them. The CDR3 is 15 residues long. Germline loops: CDR1 DFQATT, CDR2 SNEGSKA (reference sequence). In DNA, the CDR3 is TGCAGTGCTAGAGATACGGTCTTGGCAGGTTACGAGCAGTACTTC. Amino acids: CSARDTVLAGYEQYF.

This clonotype was observed a few times. The rearrangement joins TRBV20-1 to TRBJ1-5; D perhaps matches TRBD1 (6 bases). Germline CDR1 reads DFQATT; CDR2 reads SNEGSKA (reference sequence). The germline V and J ends were trimmed by 5 bases and 0 bases, with 14 bases remaining between them. This CDR3 spans 15 amino acids. The CDR3 DNA reads as TGCAGTGCTTCCGGACAGAGCAATAGCAATCAGCCCCAGCATTTT. Its translation: CSASGQSNSNQPQHF.